One sample yielded the 28 T cell receptor beta chains listed below, sequenced in a study of T cell changes during pregnancy in multiple sclerosis. Measured with immunoSEQ multiplex PCR; TCRdb has only the in-frame clones, and not every one. Of roughly 59,000 clones in the sample, roughly 89% were seen once. The source material was peripheral blood, sampled in the third trimester of pregnancy. The receptors originated from a female donor in good health, enrolled as a control in a pregnancy study.

This sequence joins TRBV6-1 and TRBJ2-7, with 7 bases fitting TRBD1. CDR3 size: 14 residues. J lost 4 bases, V lost 6 bases, and 9 bases had no gene match. Looked up from germline, CDR1 is MNHNS and CDR2 is SASEGT. The CDR3 here is CASSQQGRGYEQYF. CDR3 in DNA: TGTGCCAGCAGCCAACAGGGGAGAGGGTACGAGCAGTACTTC.

The genes are TRBV7-9 and TRBJ1-1; possibly TRBD1 for D (6 bases). The germline V gene has CDR1 SEHNR and CDR2 FQNEAQ (reference sequence). V dropped 1 base and J dropped 2 bases, with 8 bases sitting between them. The CDR3 is 14 amino acids. The CDR3 spells CASSLEGQNTEAFF. In nucleotides, the CDR3 is TGTGCCAGCAGCTTAGAGGGACAAAACACTGAAGCTTTCTTT.

This rearrangement joins TRBV19 to TRBJ2-1, with 13 bases fitting TRBD2. Germline trimming cut 10 bases from V and 15 bases from J; bases unmatched to any gene: 12. This CDR3 contains 13 residues. CDR1 and CDR2 (germline): LNHDA, SQIVND (reference sequence). This CDR3 reads CATKGLAGTQGFF. The CDR3 nucleotides read TGTGCCACCAAGGGACTAGCGGGGACTCAAGGGTTCTTC.

V and J are TRBV5-1 and TRBJ2-2; 9 positions match TRBD1. With 4 bases clipped from V and 4 bases from J, the junction kept 2 bases outside the gene matches. Germline loops: CDR1 SGHRS, CDR2 YFSETQ. The CDR3 contains 14 residues. The CDR3 sequence is CASSQDRGTGELFF. The CDR3 DNA follows: TGCGCCAGCAGCCAGGACAGGGGCACCGGGGAGCTGTTTTTT.

Concerning this clone itself: One junction end disagrees with the germline gene, perhaps due to a read error. Within the sample, other DNA sequences also encode this same CDR3. V gene TRBV5-6 combines with J gene TRBJ2-4; the D gene is possibly TRBD1 (5 bases). Germline CDR1 reads SGHDT; CDR2 reads YYEEEE. The CDR3 spans 14 residues. CDR3 sequence reads: CASSLMGRINIQYF. CDR3 nucleotide sequence: TGTGCCAGCAGCTTGATGGGGCGCATAAACATCCAGTACTTC. The full variable domain, in which reference TRBV5-6 and TRBJ2-4 provide the parts outside the CDR3, is DAGVTQSPTHLIKTRGQQVTLRCSPKSGHDTVSWYQQALGQGPQFIFQYYEEEERQRGNFPDRFSGHQFPNYSSELNVNALLLGDSALYLCASSLMGRINIQYFGAGTRLSVL.

CDR3 in DNA: TGTGCCAGCAGCTTGGATGGGCCCGATGGCTACACCTTC. Its protein is CASSLDGPDGYTF. The chain is built from TRBV5-5 and TRBJ1-2; no definite D call. Germline-derived CDR1 and CDR2 are SGHKS and YYEKEE (reference sequence). V dropped 0 bases and J dropped 6 bases, with 9 bases sitting between them. This CDR3 is 13 amino acids long.

As to this clone: Mismatch with germline at one junction end may stem from a read error. The rearrangement joins TRBV7-9 to TRBJ2-1; the match to TRBD1 covers 8 bases. The CDR3 contains 15 residues. Germline CDR1 SEHNR, CDR2 FQNEAQ (reference sequence). In nucleotides, the CDR3 is TGTGCCAGCAGCCGGGGACAGGCCTCCAACAATGAGCAGTTCTTC. As protein: CASSRGQASNNEQFF.

The J gene is TRBJ2-3, the V gene TRBV5-1; D is unresolved. Germline V gene sequence: CDR1 SGHRS, CDR2 YFSETQ. The CDR3 extends over 16 amino acids. V was cut by 4 bases and J by 2 bases, with 17 bases left in between. CDR3 nucleotides: TGCGCCAGCAGCAGTCTATTTGCGGCAGCCACAGATACGCAGTATTTT. It specifies CASSSLFAAATDTQYF.

The chain recombines TRBV14 with TRBJ2-1; 10 nucleotides match TRBD1. J was trimmed by 1 base and V by 6 bases; bases with no gene match: 3. The CDR3 contains 15 residues. Per the germline V gene, CDR1 is SGHDN and CDR2 is FVKESK. CDR3 DNA sequence: TGTGCCAGCAGAAGACAGGGGGCTTCCTACAATGAGCAGTTCTTC. Protein sequence: CASRRQGASYNEQFF. Full variable domain (missing parts from reference TRBV14 and TRBJ2-1): EAGVTQFPSHSVIEKGQTVTLRCDPISGHDNLYWYRRVMGKEIKFLLHFVKESKQDESGMPNNRFLAERTGGTYSTLKVQPAELEDSGVYFCASRRQGASYNEQFFGPGTRLTVL.

This clone is a singleton in its sample. This chain uses TRBV7-9 with TRBJ1-6; D call uncertain. The germline V and J ends were trimmed by 4 bases and 7 bases, with 14 bases remaining between them. CDR1 and CDR2 (germline): SEHNR, FQNEAQ (reference sequence). The CDR3 runs to 15 residues. CDR3 sequence reads: CASSWEMGGNSPLHF. In nucleotides, the CDR3 is TGTGCCAGCAGCTGGGAGATGGGCGGCAATTCACCCCTCCACTTT.

This sequence joins TRBV7-2 and TRBJ2-7; TRBD2 matches 13 bases. Per germline, CDR1 SGHTA and CDR2 FQGNSA. With 5 bases clipped from V and 3 bases from J, the junction kept 7 bases outside the gene matches. This CDR3 has 16 residues. This CDR3 reads CASSGGLAGNGYEQYF. As DNA, the CDR3 is TGTGCCAGCAGCGGGGGACTAGCGGGGAACGGCTACGAGCAGTACTTC. Looking up the rest from reference TRBV7-2 and TRBJ2-7 gives the full variable domain: GAGVSQSPSNKVTEKGKDVELRCDPISGHTALYWYRQSLGQGLEFLIYFQGNSAPDKSGLPSDRFSAERTGGSVSTLTIQRTQQEDSAVYLCASSGGLAGNGYEQYFGPGTRLTVT.

The rearrangement joins TRBV19 to TRBJ1-2, with 8 positions matching TRBD1. After removal of 4 bases from V and 3 bases from J, the junction contained 7 bases not matched to a gene. CDR1 and CDR2 (germline): LNHDA, SQIVND (reference sequence). CDR3 length: 15 amino acids. For the CDR3, the DNA is TGTGCCAGTAGTACCTTGACAGGGGCTGACTATGGCTACACCTTC. This encodes CASSTLTGADYGYTF.

The chain is built from TRBV28 and TRBJ2-5, with D hard to call. V gave up 1 base and J gave up 6 bases, with 3 bases separating them. In germline, CDR1 is MDHEN, CDR2 SYDVKM. The length of the CDR3 is 11 residues. The CDR3 loop is CASSLSKTQYF. The CDR3 DNA follows: TGTGCCAGCAGTTTATCTAAGACCCAGTACTTC. Together with reference TRBV28 and TRBJ2-5, the CDR3 gives the full variable domain: DVKVTQSSRYLVKRTGEKVFLECVQDMDHENMFWYRQDPGLGLRLIYFSYDVKMKEKGDIPEGYSVSREKKERFSLILESASTNQTSMYLCASSLSKTQYFGPGTRLLVL.

This clone was counted only a few times. This sequence joins TRBV30 and TRBJ1-1; TRBD1 might be the D (5 bases). The CDR3 is 11 residues long. In germline, CDR1 is GTSNPN, CDR2 SVGIG (reference sequence). V lost 7 bases to trimming and J lost 10 bases, with 16 bases between them. The CDR3 DNA follows: TGTGCCTCACCGAAGGCAAGGGGAGCTTTCTTT. Its protein is CASPKARGAFF.

The chain carries TRBV7-2 and TRBJ2-5, with 11 bases aligning to TRBD1. V lost 4 bases to trimming and J lost 7 bases; unmatched junction nucleotides: 8. The CDR3 runs 15 residues. Germline CDR1 is SGHTA and CDR2 is FQGNSA. CDR3 in amino acids: CASSWRTGGEGTQYF. The CDR3 region has the DNA TGTGCCAGCAGCTGGCGGACAGGGGGCGAAGGGACCCAGTACTTC.

This chain joins TRBV4-1 and TRBJ2-7; 8 nucleotides agree with TRBD1. Germline CDR1 and CDR2: MGHRA and YSYEKL. V shed 1 base, J shed 4 bases, and the junction held 9 bases outside the gene matches. The CDR3 contains 16 residues. Here the CDR3 reads CASSQASDRVTYEQYF. The CDR3 nucleotides read TGCGCCAGCAGCCAAGCATCGGACAGGGTAACATACGAGCAGTACTTC.

The chain has TRBV28 and TRBJ1-4; 9 nucleotides line up with TRBD1. CDR3 size: 14 residues. In germline, CDR1 is MDHEN, CDR2 SYDVKM. Trimming took 6 bases from V and 3 from J; bases not matched to a gene: 2. Written as DNA, the CDR3 is TGTGCCAGCAGGACAGGGGGTCCTAATGAAAAACTGTTTTTT. Translating it yields CASRTGGPNEKLFF.

The rearrangement links TRBV7-6 to TRBJ2-1; 9 nucleotides agree with TRBD2. V dropped 5 bases and J dropped 0; count of bases not matched to a gene: 8. Germline CDR1 and CDR2: SGHVS and FNYEAQ. The CDR3 is 17 residues long. Here the CDR3 reads CASSLGLAGSSYNEQFF. The DNA of the CDR3 is TGTGCCAGCAGCCTAGGGCTAGCGGGGAGCTCCTACAATGAGCAGTTCTTC.

This chain links TRBV9 with TRBJ1-1, with 9 bases lining up with TRBD1. The CDR3 consists of 13 residues. With V trimmed by 2 bases and J by 7 bases, 3 bases remained unmatched. In germline, CDR1 is SGDLS, CDR2 YYNGEE. The DNA of the CDR3 is TGTGCCAGCAGCGTTACAGGGGGCCTTGAAGCTTTCTTT. Translating it yields CASSVTGGLEAFF. The whole variable domain, remainder taken from reference TRBV9 and TRBJ1-1, is DSGVTQTPKHLITATGQRVTLRCSPRSGDLSVYWYQQSLDQGLQFLIQYYNGEERAKGNILERFSAQQFPDLHSELNLSSLELGDSALYFCASSVTGGLEAFFGQGTRLTVV.

This clone was seen a single time. The V and J genes are TRBV6-5 and TRBJ1-5; 10 bases agree with TRBD1. This CDR3 has 13 residues. The germline gives CDR1 MNHEY, CDR2 SVGAGI. V dropped 7 bases and J dropped 6; count of bases not matched to a gene: 3. The CDR3 loop reads CASMTGGGQPQHF. The CDR3 DNA reads as TGTGCCAGCATGACAGGGGGCGGTCAGCCCCAGCATTTT.

The chain uses TRBV7-3 and TRBJ1-1; possible D gene TRBD1, 5 bases. The ends were cut back, 4 bases at V and 7 bases at J, with 16 bases in the middle. The germline gives CDR1 SGHTA, CDR2 FQGTGA. CDR3 length: 14 amino acids. DNA of the CDR3: TGTGCCAGCAGCTACGGAGGGGAAGCGAGTGAAGCTTTCTTT. Amino acid sequence: CASSYGGEASEAFF.

This chain uses TRBV10-3 with TRBJ1-2; 8 bases fit TRBD1. This CDR3 is built from 14 residues. The germline V gene encodes CDR1 ENHRY and CDR2 SYGVKD. V lost 2 bases to trimming and J lost 9 bases; unmatched junction nucleotides: 8. CDR3 loop: CAISEGTGMSRYTF. CDR3 nucleotides: TGTGCCATCAGTGAGGGGACAGGTATGTCCCGCTACACCTTC.

Comment on this clone: Compared with germline, one end of the junction differs, possibly owing to a read error. The J gene is TRBJ2-2, the V gene TRBV7-7; possibly TRBD2 for D (5 bases). The CDR3 covers 14 residues. Germline V CDR1 and CDR2: SSHAT, FNYEAQ (reference sequence). CDR3 in DNA: TGTGCTAGCAGCCCACTAGTTACCACCGGGGAGCTGTTTTTT. Its protein product is CASSPLVTTGELFF.

The chain is built from TRBV19 and TRBJ1-2, with D tentatively TRBD1 (6 bases). The CDR3 has 15 residues. Trimming removed 7 bases at V and 4 bases at J, with 19 bases between. Germline-derived CDR1 and CDR2 are LNHDA and SQIVND (reference sequence). In DNA, the CDR3 is TGTGCCAGTACCCCACGGACAGACCTATCCTATGGCTACACCTTC. This sequence encodes CASTPRTDLSYGYTF.

The chain joins TRBV6-1 to TRBJ1-6; possible D gene TRBD1, 6 bases. V dropped 3 bases and J dropped 0 bases, with 9 bases sitting between them. The CDR3 consists of 16 residues. Germline V gene data show CDR1 as MNHNS and CDR2 as SASEGT. The CDR3 here is CASSEDRSSYNSPLHF. DNA for the CDR3: TGTGCCAGCAGTGAGGACAGAAGCTCCTATAATTCACCCCTCCACTTT.

The chain uses TRBV7-2 and TRBJ2-7, with D possibly TRBD2 on 7 matching bases. Germline CDR1 and CDR2: SGHTA and FQGNSA. The V and J ends lost 8 bases and 4 bases respectively, with 24 bases between them. The CDR3 has 16 residues. The CDR3 sequence is CASSNSRGGGPYEQYF. CDR3 nucleotide sequence: TGTGCCAGCTCCAATTCCAGGGGCGGGGGCCCATACGAGCAGTACTTC.

V gene TRBV19 combines with J gene TRBJ2-3; a possible D gene is TRBD1 (5 bases). This CDR3 has 14 residues. CDR1 and CDR2 (germline): LNHDA, SQIVND (reference sequence). V was pared by 4 bases and J by 6 bases, with 14 bases between. This chain's CDR3 is CASSNPIGADTQYF. Here the CDR3 DNA reads TGTGCCAGTAGTAATCCAATAGGGGCGGATACGCAGTATTTT.

V is TRBV9 and J is TRBJ2-1, with 12 bases fitting TRBD1. The germline V gene encodes CDR1 SGDLS and CDR2 YYNGEE. The CDR3 runs 18 residues. Trimming at V came to 0 bases and at J to 8 bases, leaving 12 bases not matched to a gene. Here the CDR3 DNA reads TGTGCCAGCAGCGTAGCTGCCACTCCCGGGACAGGGGGCCATGAGCAGTTCTTC. Residues: CASSVAATPGTGGHEQFF.